A single sample is the source of the 19 T cell receptor beta chains below, sequenced in a study of T-cell reconstitution after alpha-beta-depleted transplantation in children. Researchers prepared the TCRbeta library using unique molecular identifiers, the study reports. TCRdb itself ran the PCR reads through MiXCR, one entry per CDR3 protein. This sample has roughly 500,000 distinct CDR3 sequences, with around 12% found just once. The sequencing used PBMCs from the stem cell graft donor, collected from the stem cell graft. The source is a human donor who donated a stem cell graft to a child with combined immunodeficiency.

This chain uses TRBV7-9 with TRBJ2-3, with 12 bases fitting TRBD2. The CDR3 length is 15 residues. Germline lookup yields CDR1 SEHNR and CDR2 FQNEAQ (reference sequence). The V segment lost 0 bases and the J segment 6 bases; nucleotides outside the gene matches: 1. The CDR3 protein is CASSLATSGRDTQYF. The CDR3 bases are TGTGCCAGCAGCTTAGCCACTAGCGGGAGGGATACGCAGTATTTT.

This clonotype was seen a handful of times. The chain uses TRBV30 and TRBJ2-2; D is unclear. The CDR3 length is 11 residues. Germline-derived CDR1 and CDR2 are GTSNPN and SVGIG (reference sequence). V was trimmed by 0 bases and J by 7 bases, leaving 3 bases between them. The CDR3 nucleotides read TGTGCCTGGAGTGTTGGCGGGGAGCTGTTTTTT. Translating it yields CAWSVGGELFF. The entire variable domain, with the rest obtained from reference TRBV30 and TRBJ2-2, is as follows: SQTIHQWPATLVQPVGSPLSLECTVEGTSNPNLYWYRQAAGRGLQLLFYSVGIGQISSEVPQNLSASRPQDRQFILSSKKLLLSDSGFYLCAWSVGGELFFGEGSRLTVL.

This clonotype was seen more than once but under ten times. The chain recombines TRBV30 with TRBJ1-2; D is possibly TRBD1 (5 bases). This CDR3 contains 13 residues. V was cut by 0 bases and J by 7 bases, with 12 bases left in between. Germline CDR1 reads GTSNPN; CDR2 reads SVGIG (reference sequence). As DNA, the CDR3 is TGTGCCTGGAGTGTGAGGCAGGGAGTTGGCTACACCTTC. This sequence encodes CAWSVRQGVGYTF.

A note on this clonotype: Germline and junction disagree at one end, which may indicate a read error. The chain couples TRBV7-9 to TRBJ2-3, with 10 bases fitting TRBD2. Per germline, CDR1 SEHNR and CDR2 FQNEAQ (reference sequence). This CDR3 is built from 14 residues. CDR3 protein: CASTLAGGQDTQYF. The CDR3 bases are TGTGCCAGCACCTTAGCGGGGGGCCAGGATACGCAGTATTTT.

This clonotype was detected many times. The junction departs from germline at one end; a sequencing error may be responsible. The genes are TRBV24-1 and TRBJ2-1, with 14 nucleotides matching TRBD2. Per germline, CDR1 KGHDR and CDR2 SFDVKD. There are 17 residues in the CDR3. The CDR3 DNA follows: TGTGCCACCAGTGACCCGACTAGCGGGAGGGCCTATAATGAGCAGTTCTTC. This codes for CATSDPTSGRAYNEQFF.

The rearrangement links TRBV12-3 or TRBV12-4 to TRBJ2-5, with a tentative D call TRBD1 (6 bases). V was cut by 6 bases and J by 2 bases, with 13 bases left in between. The CDR3 sequence is 14 residues long. CDR3 loop: CASSLGTQQETQYF. CDR3 bases: TGTGCCAGCAGCCTTGGGACACAACAAGAGACCCAGTACTTC.

This clonotype was counted ten times or more. The J gene is TRBJ1-2, the V gene TRBV13; D not resolved. With 5 bases removed from V and 4 bases from J, the gap between germline ends came to 14 bases. The CDR3 is 14 amino acids. Germline V gives CDR1 PRHDT, CDR2 FYEKMQ (reference sequence). The CDR3 sequence: CASSATGKGYGYTF. CDR3 in DNA: TGTGCCAGCAGCGCCACGGGGAAGGGCTATGGCTACACCTTC.

The chain employs TRBV30 and TRBJ2-7, with 7 bases that match TRBD1. This CDR3 is 13 amino acids long. Germline trimming cut 3 bases from V and 4 bases from J; bases unmatched to any gene: 6. Germline CDR1 reads GTSNPN; CDR2 reads SVGIG (reference sequence). CDR3 loop: CAWSVDREYEQYF. CDR3 nucleotides: TGTGCCTGGAGCGTTGACAGGGAATACGAGCAGTACTTC. Variable domain in full (rest from reference TRBV30 and TRBJ2-7): SQTIHQWPATLVQPVGSPLSLECTVEGTSNPNLYWYRQAAGRGLQLLFYSVGIGQISSEVPQNLSASRPQDRQFILSSKKLLLSDSGFYLCAWSVDREYEQYFGPGTRLTVT.

This clonotype was detected many times. The rearrangement joins TRBV20-1 to TRBJ1-2, with a weak D call TRBD1 (5 bases). Trimming stripped 0 bases from V and 8 bases from J, with 19 bases between. The CDR3 totals 15 residues. Germline V gene data show CDR1 as DFQATT and CDR2 as SNEGSKA (reference sequence). The CDR3 DNA reads as TGCAGTGCTAGAGAACTCCAAAGGGGTCTCGAGGGCTACACCTTC. It is translated as CSARELQRGLEGYTF.

In this sample, this clonotype turned up a few times. The genes are TRBV12-3 or TRBV12-4 and TRBJ2-1; the D gene is possibly TRBD2 (6 bases). The CDR3 covers 14 residues. Between the trimmed V and J ends, which lost 3 bases and 7 bases, there was a span of 13 bases. The CDR3 loop is CASSFSTGGNEQFF. The CDR3, as DNA: TGTGCCAGCAGTTTCTCTACCGGGGGAAATGAGCAGTTCTTC.

This clonotype showed up just a few times. V gene TRBV7-2 combines with J gene TRBJ1-5, with D unresolved. Germline V lookup: CDR1 SGHTA, CDR2 FQGNSA. The CDR3 sequence is 12 residues long. The V end was cut by 5 bases, the J end by 5 bases, with 7 bases between. CDR3 nucleotides: TGTGCCAGCAGCGGCTACGATCAGCCCCAGCATTTT. This codes for CASSGYDQPQHF.

This clonotype was counted a few times. V usage is TRBV20-1 and J usage is TRBJ2-7, with a tentative D call TRBD2 (6 bases). The CDR3 is 15 residues long. V shed 4 bases and J shed 5 bases, with 21 bases lying between them. Looked up from germline, CDR1 is DFQATT and CDR2 is SNEGSKA (reference sequence). The CDR3 DNA is TGCAGTGCTAAGGGATTCAGACTAGAGACCAACGAGCAGTACTTC. Protein product: CSAKGFRLETNEQYF.

The chain has TRBV7-9 and TRBJ2-7, with 8 bases aligning to TRBD1. The CDR3 is made up of 14 amino acids. Trimming cost V 3 bases and J 2 bases; bases outside gene matches: 3. The V gene's germline CDR1 is SEHNR and CDR2 FQNEAQ (reference sequence). This chain's CDR3 is CASSFSTGAYEQYF. CDR3 bases: TGTGCCAGCAGCTTTTCGACAGGGGCCTACGAGCAGTACTTC.

This clonotype is a singleton in its sample. This sequence joins TRBV29-1 and TRBJ2-5; the D is unclear. The CDR3 length is 14 residues. V lost 5 bases and J lost 2, with 15 bases in between. CDR1 SQVTM and CDR2 ANQGSEA come from the germline V gene. CDR3 nucleotide sequence: TGCAGCGTTCCAGGCCTATCCTATCAAGAGACCCAGTACTTC. This translates into CSVPGLSYQETQYF.

The chain carries TRBV12-3 or TRBV12-4 and TRBJ1-1; TRBD1 aligns across 10 bases. This CDR3 is 13 amino acids long. The ends lost 4 bases at V and 10 bases at J; junction bases unmatched: 6. The CDR3 bases are TGTGCCAGCAGTTCGACAGGGGGCTACGGAGCTTTCTTT. This gives the protein CASSSTGGYGAFF.

This clonotype was observed a few times. The chain couples TRBV20-1 to TRBJ2-1; 7 bases are shared with TRBD1. In germline, CDR1 is DFQATT, CDR2 SNEGSKA (reference sequence). The CDR3 is 15 amino acids. The V gene end was trimmed by 0 bases and the J gene end by 7 bases; junction bases not matched to a gene: 9. The CDR3 loop is CSARDKETGWNEQFF. The CDR3 DNA sequence: TGCAGTGCTAGAGATAAGGAGACAGGGTGGAATGAGCAGTTCTTC.

The chain is built from TRBV7-2 and TRBJ1-1, with D unclear. The CDR3 sequence is 15 residues long. Germline V lookup: CDR1 SGHTA, CDR2 FQGNSA. Trimming left V 0 bases short and J 11 bases short, with 19 bases between. Here the CDR3 DNA reads TGTGCCAGCAGCTTAGCCACGTCTCTCCCTTCAAGGGCTTTCTTT. It encodes CASSLATSLPSRAFF.

This clonotype was seen a handful of times. This chain joins TRBV6-1 and TRBJ2-3; 9 bases fit TRBD2. This CDR3 is built from 17 residues. Per germline, CDR1 MNHNS and CDR2 SASEGT. The V gene end was trimmed by 4 bases and the J gene end by 0 bases; junction bases not matched to a gene: 8. This CDR3 is CASSGPGLATSTDTQYF. CDR3 DNA: TGTGCCAGCAGTGGACCGGGACTAGCTACTAGCACAGATACGCAGTATTTT.

V and J are TRBV25-1 and TRBJ2-2, with D tentatively TRBD2 (6 bases). Germline values: CDR1 MGHDK, CDR2 SYGVNS. This CDR3 contains 17 residues. V was cut by 2 bases and J by 2 bases, with 15 bases left in between. CDR3: CASSERAISGNTGELFF. The CDR3 nucleotides read TGTGCCAGCAGTGAACGAGCGATTAGCGGTAACACCGGGGAGCTGTTTTTT. The full variable domain, completed using reference TRBV25-1 and TRBJ2-2, is EADIYQTPRYLVIGTGKKITLECSQTMGHDKMYWYQQDPGMELHLIHYSYGVNSTEKGDLSSESTVSRIRTEHFPLTLESARPSHTSQYLCASSERAISGNTGELFFGEGSRLTVL.